One sample yielded the 10 T cell receptor beta chains listed below, sequenced in a study of identical twins. A single record per CDR3 protein comes from TCRdb applying MiXCR to the 5' RACE reads. The sample gives 130,000 to 150,000 distinct CDR3 sequences, around 3.5% of which show up once; around 8% is in the top ten. The material sequenced was memory T cells sorted from blood. The receptors were sampled from a man between 18 and 29 years old in good health.

This clonotype was seen at least ten times. The rearrangement joins TRBV28 to TRBJ2-7, with D hard to call. V lost 5 bases and J lost 4, with 12 bases in between. Germline V gene sequence: CDR1 MDHEN, CDR2 SYDVKM. The CDR3 totals 13 residues. The CDR3 coding sequence is TGTGCCAGCAGTGCTGGGTACCCATACGAGCAGTACGTC. Its protein product is CASSAGYPYEQYV.

This clonotype was detected many times. The J gene is TRBJ2-7, the V gene TRBV5-1, with 8 positions matching TRBD2. Germline CDR1 and CDR2: SGHRS and YFSETQ. This CDR3 has 14 amino acids. The J segment lost 2 bases and the V segment lost 4 bases, leaving 5 bases of the junction unmatched. Here the CDR3 reads CASSPRTSPYEQYF. Written as DNA, the CDR3 is TGCGCCAGCAGCCCTCGGACTAGCCCCTACGAGCAGTACTTC.

A few counts support this clonotype. The V call is TRBV12-3 or TRBV12-4, the J call TRBJ2-2; 13 bases fit TRBD2. J lost 2 bases, V lost 5 bases, and 5 bases had no gene match. The CDR3 is 17 residues long. CDR3 loop: CASSPSGLAGNTGELFF. CDR3 nucleotides: TGTGCCAGCAGTCCATCGGGACTAGCGGGAAACACCGGGGAGCTGTTTTTT.

V and J are TRBV2 and TRBJ2-1, with TRBD2 matching 11 bases. This CDR3 contains 14 residues. CDR1 and CDR2 from the germline V gene are SNHLY and FYNNEI. The J segment lost 10 bases and the V segment lost 8 bases, leaving 10 bases of the junction unmatched. CDR3 protein: CASGGLAADHEQFF. Written as DNA, the CDR3 is TGTGCCAGCGGGGGACTAGCGGCCGACCACGAGCAGTTCTTC.

The chain combines TRBV6-1 with TRBJ1-6, with D tentatively TRBD1 (6 bases). CDR1 is MNHNS and CDR2 is SASEGT in the germline V gene. Trimming removed 3 bases from V and 7 bases from J, with 13 bases in between. The CDR3 is 15 residues long. CDR3 amino acids: CASSEETGSNSPLHF. In DNA, the CDR3 is TGTGCCAGCAGTGAGGAGACAGGATCCAATTCACCCCTCCACTTT.

This clonotype came up many times. The chain uses TRBV7-3 and TRBJ1-5, with D maybe TRBD1 (6 bases). V was trimmed by 8 bases and J by 5 bases, leaving 13 bases between them. The CDR3 extends over 13 amino acids. The germline V gene encodes CDR1 SGHTA and CDR2 FQGTGA. This CDR3 reads CASARDTDQPQHF. CDR3 DNA sequence: TGTGCCAGCGCACGGGACACAGATCAGCCCCAGCATTTT.

In this sample, this clonotype turned up many times. The rearrangement links TRBV5-1 to TRBJ2-1; D may be TRBD1 or TRBD2 (8 bases each). CDR1 and CDR2 (germline): SGHRS, YFSETQ. Trimming left V 4 bases short and J 3 bases short, with 38 bases between. This CDR3 contains 23 residues. CDR3 coding DNA: TGCGCCAGCAGCCGGACTGCTATCTCCTCGGGACAGGTAGCGGGAACAATCTACAATGAGCAGTTCTTC. This gives the protein CASSRTAISSGQVAGTIYNEQFF.

This clonotype was counted many times. The V and J genes are TRBV11-2 and TRBJ2-5, with 8 bases that match TRBD1. Germline CDR1 and CDR2: SGHAT and FQNNGV. The CDR3 loop spans 15 amino acids. V gave up 4 bases and J gave up 5 bases; unmatched junction bases: 9. The DNA for the CDR3 is TGTGCCAGCAGCTCCCTCAGGGGGCGCGGGGAGACCCAGTACTTC. Translation: CASSSLRGRGETQYF.

This chain uses TRBV18 with TRBJ2-7, with TRBD1 matching 7 bases. The CDR3 is 14 amino acids. Germline CDR1 KGHSH, CDR2 LQKENI. The J segment lost 2 bases and the V segment lost 1 base, leaving 2 bases of the junction unmatched. The CDR3 loop is CASSPRQGTYEQYV. The CDR3 DNA reads TGTGCCAGCTCACCACGACAGGGAACCTACGAGCAGTACGTC.

There are many counts of this clonotype. The rearrangement uses TRBV11-2 and TRBJ1-5; 7 nucleotides agree with TRBD1. Losses at the gene ends were 0 bases for V and 7 bases for J; bases not matched to a gene: 6. The germline CDR1 and CDR2 sequences are SGHAT and FQNNGV. The CDR3 runs to 15 residues. CDR3 residues: CASSLDRGSLQPQHF. The CDR3 DNA follows: TGTGCCAGCAGCTTAGACAGGGGGTCCCTCCAGCCCCAGCATTTT.